The present T cell receptor (beta chain) was sequenced within a study of cytomegalovirus exposure and HLA in healthy donors (dated by TCRdb to about 2017). Study-wide context: According to an earlier analysis of a few hundred of the donors, about 190 million T cells yielded 90 million to 130 million unique TCR beta sequences and around 280 Gb of sequence data. Of the roughly 410 genotyped donors, more than 75% were placed in the genetic ancestry cluster associated with self-reported Caucasian donors. Four or five DR-DQ haplotypes were handled as single units for association and clustering, since linkage in the cohort was strong. Across under 500 genotyped donors of the cohort, an average of roughly 230,000 unique TCR beta nucleotide sequences per donor were sequenced, and roughly 17% of those sequences were non-productive. The T cell repertoires of under 750 subjects were profiled by immunosequencing and related to cytomegalovirus serostatus. All discovery cohort repertoires had been generated using a single sequencing platform. Class I and class II HLA loci were covered by the typing at four-digit resolution. An early release covering roughly 640 HLA-typed donors comprised about 300 gigabases of sequencing data and tens of millions of unique TCR sequences. To decide whether each TCR beta V gene segment behaved as functional or pseudogenic, an earlier analysis of approximately 590 of the donors relied on high-throughput TCR beta sequencing. To predict cytomegalovirus infection status, the study brought together high-throughput TCR immunosequencing, statistical association of individual TCRs with disease status, and machine learning. In a later genetic analysis, genome-wide SNP genotypes for about 55% of the roughly 670 donors were used, and that subset was treated as a discovery cohort. The aim of the study was to test whether cataloging public T cell receptors could identify signatures of past pathogen exposure. The number of typed donors differed by locus: about 629-630 for A, B, C, DRB1 and DQB1; 522 for DQA1; roughly 600 for DPA1; and about 450 for DPB1. Along with the approximately 620-subject first cohort, a separate validation cohort of 120 different subjects was used. Donor age, sex, ethnicity and CMV serostatus were collected together with the repertoire data. Rather than drawing on any new phenotypic data, the later analysis identified candidate immune exposures from TCR beta sequences and the way those sequences occurred across donors. To study patterns of TCR occurrence, a later analysis re-analyzed previously published TCR beta repertoires from under 750 donors and added high-resolution HLA genotyping.

Broader findings and caveats from the paper: Presence/absence analyses assumed roughly uniform sequencing depth across donors, an assumption that may not hold. A later analysis reported that several top co-occurrence clusters appeared linked to parvovirus B19, influenza, CMV and Epstein-Barr virus. A total of 150 to 200 TCR beta chains were listed by the study as associated with cytomegalovirus. According to a later analysis, most CMV-associated TCR beta chains appeared to be HLA-restricted, and the HLA associations seemed to be driven largely by CMV exposure. Compared with equally common non-associated chains, HLA-associated TCR beta chains in a later analysis were more clonally expanded and had lower generation probabilities. The classifier was reported to diagnose cytomegalovirus status with high specificity and sensitivity in both the original and validation cohorts. Strong co-occurrence of HLA alleles, especially DR and DQ, made assigning TCR associations to individual alleles difficult. Most TCR sequences were seen in very few donors, while some public TCRs were found in many individuals. In this cohort, only TCR beta chains were sequenced, and detectable features were limited by the absence of alpha or paired-chain data. In a later analysis, TCR association rates were found to vary across HLA loci, with the most associated TCRs seen for DRB1 alleles and the fewest for HLA-C alleles. Because counts were too low, 15 to 20 rarely observed V segments, including chromosome 9 orphons, were left out of the earlier analysis of about 500 of the donors. According to the authors, the approach could potentially be generalized to other disease states and immunological phenotypes. A further reported finding was that TCR beta sequences accurately predicted the HLA-A and HLA-B alleles for most subjects in the first cohort. Specific HLA alleles were associated with some 15,000 TCR beta sequences at a false discovery rate of 0.05 in a later analysis. Because some donors lacked HLA typing at each locus, the association tests relied only on the typed subset. A few of the identified cytomegalovirus-associated TCR beta chains were confirmed in vitro to be specific for cytomegalovirus antigens. Linkage disequilibrium might explain the correlated functional status among segregating V segments, but an unknown experimental factor could not be ruled out. Immune exposure information for the cohort was limited to CMV serostatus. An association between a missense DCLRE1C variant and V-gene and J-gene trimming of TCR beta chains was found in a later genetic analysis and replicated in an independent cohort. An earlier analysis of roughly 570 of the donors showed that most TCR beta V segments appeared in productive rearrangements either about 87% or about 30% of the time, which broadly matched IMGT annotations. The sequencing pipeline was judged likely to have produced a cluster of highly shared sequence variants as a technical artifact. Some IMGT-functional V segments, including TRBV6-2 and TRBV6-3, could not be distinguished by the 87-base-pair reads and were therefore excluded. Compared with the approximately 670-donor mean, donors in an Asian-associated ancestry cluster had fewer N-insertions in productive TCRs, according to a later genetic analysis.

The receptor library was made with the immunoSEQ multiplex PCR assay. The multiplex PCR relied on a mix of 60 forward primers for TCR Vbeta segments and 13 reverse primers for TCR Jbeta segments. The CDR3 region of rearranged TCR beta genes was amplified from genomic DNA by a multiplex PCR assay. The Illumina HiSeq System was used to sequence the amplified TCR beta libraries as 87-base-pair reads. The published analysis was carried out like this. A later analysis counted approximately 84 million unique TCR beta chains across the 500 to 850 repertoires, and roughly 9.9 million of these chains were shared by at least two donors. To remove PCR and sequencing errors, raw reads were error-corrected and collapsed into unique sequences using a nearest-neighbor algorithm that merged closely related sequences. V, D and J gene segments were assigned by aligning CDR3 sequences to IMGT reference sequences. For a sequence to be retained, a match of at least six nucleotides was required to both a V gene segment and a J gene segment. A rearrangement was called productive if the CDR3 had no stop codons and remained in frame with V and J, and every other rearrangement was called non-productive. CDR3 was defined by IMGT convention, running from the second conserved V-encoded cysteine to the conserved J-encoded phenylalanine. The earlier analysis of approximately 590 of the donors excluded any sequence lacking an unambiguous match to a single V gene segment. In an earlier analysis of 587 of the donors, a V segment was called functional when productive rearrangements were above 56.7%, and segregating when the standard deviation between donors exceeded 5%. A statistical classification framework was developed to diagnose cytomegalovirus status using the catalog of TCR beta chain sequences. A later analysis assigned V and J genes by comparing TCR nucleotide sequences with IMGT/GENE-DB human TR gene sequences. Using the TCRdist pipeline, a later analysis assigned CDR3 sequences along with most-parsimonious VDJ recombination scenarios. In a later analysis, every TCR beta chain was defined by the combination of its CDR3 amino acid sequence and its V-gene family, and reads without a unique V-gene family were dropped. As a way to deal with suspected cross-contamination and a sequencing artifact, a later analysis dropped hundreds of nucleotide sequences that were highly shared and had low generation probability. In a later analysis, a clonal expansion index for each public chain was calculated from normalized within-repertoire ranks of inferred template counts. In a later analysis, generation probabilities were computed using a VDJ recombination model fitted to out-of-frame rearrangements, and the results were checked against IGoR. In a later analysis, hypergeometric tests were used to score TCR-TCR, TCR-HLA and TCR-CMV co-occurrence, with a repertoire-size bias correction applied to TCR pairs. False discovery rates were estimated in a later analysis by permuting HLA or CMV assignments 20 times. A later analysis grouped co-occurring TCRs with DBSCAN, adding TCRdist sequence similarity when clustering within HLA-allele-positive subsets. For co-occurrence clustering, repertoires with fewer than 30,000 or more than 120,000 public chains were excluded, along with a handful of repertoires with anomalous nucleotide sharing. TCRdb took over this immuneACCESS table, retaining in-frame rearrangements with V and J assigned. Such tables are incomplete; in checked studies, under half of the missing clones stem from an unresolved V gene, and the remainder is unexplained. The V and J calls and clone size are taken from that table; D and trimming were inferred from the DNA. The sample records approximately 170,000 clones, roughly 79% of which are singletons. Approximately 1.5% of the sample comes from the top ten.

The CDR3 covers 16 residues, taking in both the cysteine and the phenylalanine. The read is trimmed to its CDR3 DNA, 48 bases read in frame from base 1. V loses 0 bases, J loses 0 bases, and the germline ends lie 8 bases apart. CDR1 and CDR2 were assigned from the germline V gene as MNHEY and SVGAGI. The cohort comprised around 690 healthy bone marrow donors. At the time of sampling, every cohort member was nominally healthy, though immune exposures that went unrecorded were likely present. The donor was CMV seronegative and was included in the group of 352 seronegative cohort members. Each donor provided a peripheral blood sample, and peripheral blood mononuclear cells were used for TCR beta sequencing. Genomic DNA extraction from the blood cell samples was performed with the Qiagen DNeasy Blood Extraction Kit. To note about this clone: The antigen it binds to is not known. No clone much larger than this one lies a single base away; base qualities are absent.

The chain employs TRBV6-5 and TRBJ2-2; the best D guess is TRBD1, with 5 bases matching. The sequence came from a woman aged 18-30 years in good health and CMV-seronegative. The sample consisted of PBMCs. The nucleotide sequence is TGTGCCAGCAGTTACTCGGCAGGGTCGAACACCGGGGAGCTGTTTTTT. Translated, this gives CASSYSAGSNTGELFF.